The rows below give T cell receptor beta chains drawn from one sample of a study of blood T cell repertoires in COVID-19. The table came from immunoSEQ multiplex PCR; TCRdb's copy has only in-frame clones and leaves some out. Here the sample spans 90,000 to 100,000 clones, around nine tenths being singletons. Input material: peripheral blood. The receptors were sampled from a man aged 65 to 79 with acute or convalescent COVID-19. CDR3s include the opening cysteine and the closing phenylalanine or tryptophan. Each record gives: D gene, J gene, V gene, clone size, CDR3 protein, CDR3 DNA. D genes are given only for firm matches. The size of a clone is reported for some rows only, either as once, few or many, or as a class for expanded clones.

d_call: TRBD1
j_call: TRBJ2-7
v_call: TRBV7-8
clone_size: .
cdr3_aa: CASSFSPTGQVSYEQYF
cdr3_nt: TGTGCCAGCAGCTTTTCCCCGACAGGGCAGGTCTCCTACGAGCAGTACTTC

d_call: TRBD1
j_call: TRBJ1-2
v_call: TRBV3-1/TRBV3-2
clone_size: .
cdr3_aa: CASSWDRGLGYTF
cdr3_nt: TGTGCCAGCAGCTGGGACAGGGGGCTTGGCTACACCTTC

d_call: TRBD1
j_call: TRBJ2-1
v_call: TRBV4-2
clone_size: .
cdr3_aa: CASSRPGTGGSYNEQFF
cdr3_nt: TGTGCCAGCAGCCGTCCCGGGACAGGGGGCTCCTACAATGAGCAGTTCTTC

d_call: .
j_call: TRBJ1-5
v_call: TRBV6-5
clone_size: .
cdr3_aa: CASSPRGGLQPQHF
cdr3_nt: TGTGCCAGCTCCCCGAGGGGGGGACTTCAGCCCCAGCATTTT

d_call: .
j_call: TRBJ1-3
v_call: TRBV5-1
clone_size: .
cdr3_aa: CASSLSPTGPGNTIYF
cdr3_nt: TGCGCCAGCAGCTTGTCGCCAACAGGGCCGGGAAACACCATATATTTT

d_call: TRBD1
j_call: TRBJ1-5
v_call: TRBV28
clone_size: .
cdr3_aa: CASSRGQGARQPQHF
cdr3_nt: TGTGCCAGCAGCCGGGGACAGGGGGCGCGGCAGCCCCAGCATTTT

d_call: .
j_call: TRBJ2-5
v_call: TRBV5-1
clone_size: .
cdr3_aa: CASSLASQGGSTQYF
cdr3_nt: TGCGCCAGCAGCTTGGCCAGCCAGGGGGGCTCGACCCAGTACTTC

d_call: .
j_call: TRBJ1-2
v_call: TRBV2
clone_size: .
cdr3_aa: CASSVNPNYGYTF
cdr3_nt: TGTGCCAGCAGTGTTAATCCTAACTATGGCTACACCTTC

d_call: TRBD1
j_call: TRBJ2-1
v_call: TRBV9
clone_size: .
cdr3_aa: CASSPTGESYNEQFF
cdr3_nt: TGTGCCAGCAGTCCTACAGGGGAATCCTACAATGAGCAGTTCTTC

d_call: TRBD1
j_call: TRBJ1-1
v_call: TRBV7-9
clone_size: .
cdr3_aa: CASQREGGPTWRAFF
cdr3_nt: TGTGCCAGCCAAAGGGAAGGGGGCCCCACCTGGAGAGCTTTCTTT

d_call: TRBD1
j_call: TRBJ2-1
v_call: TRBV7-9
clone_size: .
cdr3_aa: CASSLQGPRYNEQFF
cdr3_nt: TGTGCCAGCAGTTTACAGGGGCCCCGATACAATGAGCAGTTCTTC

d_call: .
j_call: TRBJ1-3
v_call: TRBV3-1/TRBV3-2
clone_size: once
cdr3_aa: CASGNAGRSGNTIYF
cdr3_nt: TGTGCCAGCGGTAATGCGGGGAGGTCTGGAAACACCATATATTTT

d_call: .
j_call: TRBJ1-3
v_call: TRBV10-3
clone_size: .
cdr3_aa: CATRTAQTGTGNTIYF
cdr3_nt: TGTGCCACCCGGACAGCACAGACTGGGACTGGAAACACCATATATTTT

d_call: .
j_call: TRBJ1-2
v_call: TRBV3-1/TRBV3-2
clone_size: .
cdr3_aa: CASSQQNYGYTF
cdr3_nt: TGTGCCAGCAGCCAACAGAACTATGGCTACACCTTC

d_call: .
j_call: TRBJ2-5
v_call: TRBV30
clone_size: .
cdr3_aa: CAWSRGSTVQETQYF
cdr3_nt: TGTGCCTGGAGTCGGGGATCGACGGTACAAGAGACCCAGTACTTC

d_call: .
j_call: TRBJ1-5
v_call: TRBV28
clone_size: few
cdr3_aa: CASSLSGGLGSVDQPQHF
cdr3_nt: TGTGCCAGCAGTTTATCGGGGGGCCTTGGGTCGGTCGATCAGCCCCAGCATTTT

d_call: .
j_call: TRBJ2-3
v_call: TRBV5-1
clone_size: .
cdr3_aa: CASSLDRPPQDTQYF
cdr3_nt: TGCGCCAGCAGCTTGGACAGACCACCCCAGGATACGCAGTATTTT

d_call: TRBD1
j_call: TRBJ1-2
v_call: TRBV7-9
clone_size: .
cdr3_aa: CASSLPGTGGNFYGYTF
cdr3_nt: TGTGCCAGCAGCTTACCGGGGACAGGGGGCAATTTTTATGGCTACACCTTC

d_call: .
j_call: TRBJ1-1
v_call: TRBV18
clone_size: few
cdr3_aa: CASSPRGGQGPEAFF
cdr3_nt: TGTGCCAGCTCACCACGAGGAGGGCAAGGGCCTGAAGCTTTCTTT

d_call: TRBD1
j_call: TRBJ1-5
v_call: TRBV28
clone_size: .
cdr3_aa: CASSPRTGGFQPQHF
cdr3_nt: TGTGCCAGCAGTCCCCGGACAGGGGGCTTTCAGCCCCAGCATTTT

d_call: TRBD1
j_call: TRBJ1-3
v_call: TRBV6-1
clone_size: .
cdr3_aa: CASSDGTGTGNTIYF
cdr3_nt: TGTGCCAGCAGTGACGGGACAGGCACGGGAAACACCATATATTTT

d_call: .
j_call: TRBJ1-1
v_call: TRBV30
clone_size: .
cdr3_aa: CAWSLLGAGNTEAFF
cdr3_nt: TGTGCCTGGAGTCTTTTAGGTGCGGGGAACACTGAAGCTTTCTTT

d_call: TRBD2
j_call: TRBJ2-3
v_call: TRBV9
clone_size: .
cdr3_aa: CASSVLAGGLGGTDTQYF
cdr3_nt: TGTGCCAGCAGCGTACTAGCGGGGGGCCTGGGAGGCACAGATACGCAGTATTTT

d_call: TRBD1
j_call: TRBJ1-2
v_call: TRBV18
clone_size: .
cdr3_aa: CASSPGQPYGYTF
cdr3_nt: TGTGCCAGCTCACCGGGACAGCCCTATGGCTACACCTTC

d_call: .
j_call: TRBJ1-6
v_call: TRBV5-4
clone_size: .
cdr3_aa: CASSPGGRSPLHF
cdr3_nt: TGTGCCAGCAGCCCTGGGGGGAGGTCACCCCTCCACTTT

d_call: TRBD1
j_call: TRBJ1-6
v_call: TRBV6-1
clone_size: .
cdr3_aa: CASSEATRQGGSPLHF
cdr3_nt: TGTGCCAGCAGTGAAGCGACCAGACAGGGCGGTTCACCCCTCCACTTT

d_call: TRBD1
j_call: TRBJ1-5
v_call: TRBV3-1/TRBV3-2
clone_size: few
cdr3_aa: CASSPHRGEGNQPQHF
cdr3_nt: TGTGCCAGCAGCCCGCACAGGGGGGAAGGGAATCAGCCCCAGCATTTT

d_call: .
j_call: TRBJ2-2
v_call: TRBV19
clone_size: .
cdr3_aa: CASSIDQGGENTGELFF
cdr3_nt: TGTGCCAGTAGTATAGATCAAGGGGGTGAGAACACCGGGGAGCTGTTTTTT

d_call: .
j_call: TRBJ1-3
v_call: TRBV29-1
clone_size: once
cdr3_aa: CSARGSGNTIYF
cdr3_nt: TGCAGCGCGAGGGGGTCTGGAAACACCATATATTTT

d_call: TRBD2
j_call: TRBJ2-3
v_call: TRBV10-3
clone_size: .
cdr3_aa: CAIRQTAGGRTDTQYF
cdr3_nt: TGTGCCATCAGACAGACAGCGGGGGGGCGGACCGATACGCAGTATTTT

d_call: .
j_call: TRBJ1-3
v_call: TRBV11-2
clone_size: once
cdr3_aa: CASSLVRGSGNTIYF
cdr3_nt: TGTGCCAGCAGCTTAGTTCGGGGATCTGGAAACACCATATATTTT

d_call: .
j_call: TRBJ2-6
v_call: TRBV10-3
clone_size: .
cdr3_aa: CAISAGQLGASGANVLTF
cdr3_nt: TGTGCCATCAGCGCGGGACAGCTGGGGGCCTCTGGGGCCAACGTCCTGACTTTC

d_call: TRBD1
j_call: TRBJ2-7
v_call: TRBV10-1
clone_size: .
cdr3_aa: CASGGQGNEQYF
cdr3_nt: TGCGCCAGCGGAGGACAGGGAAACGAGCAGTACTTC

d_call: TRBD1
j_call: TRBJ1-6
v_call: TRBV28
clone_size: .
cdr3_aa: CASSTRTGGGINNSPLHF
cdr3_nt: TGTGCCAGCTCGACCCGGACAGGGGGCGGAATAAATAATTCACCCCTCCACTTT

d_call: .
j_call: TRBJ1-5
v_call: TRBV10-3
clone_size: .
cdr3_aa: CAIQARTDSNQPQHF
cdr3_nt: TGTGCCATCCAAGCAAGGACAGATAGCAATCAGCCCCAGCATTTT

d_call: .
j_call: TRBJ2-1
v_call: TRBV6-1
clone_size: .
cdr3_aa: CASSEEYPGVLSSYNEQFF
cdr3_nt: TGTGCCAGCAGTGAAGAATACCCAGGGGTACTAAGCTCCTACAATGAGCAGTTCTTC

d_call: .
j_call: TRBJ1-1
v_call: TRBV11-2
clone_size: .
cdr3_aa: CASSFTRMNTEAFF
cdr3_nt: TGTGCCAGCAGCTTTACACGTATGAACACTGAAGCTTTCTTT

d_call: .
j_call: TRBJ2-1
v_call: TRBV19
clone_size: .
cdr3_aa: CASGQGTTGFYNEQFF
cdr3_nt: TGTGCCAGTGGTCAAGGGACAACGGGTTTCTACAATGAGCAGTTCTTC

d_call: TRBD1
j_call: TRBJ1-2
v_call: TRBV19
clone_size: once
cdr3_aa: CASSITGGIDYGYTF
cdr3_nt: TGTGCCAGTAGTATTACAGGGGGCATCGACTATGGCTACACCTTC

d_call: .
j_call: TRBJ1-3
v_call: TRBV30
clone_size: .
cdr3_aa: CAWSVGALSGNTIYF
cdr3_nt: TGTGCCTGGAGTGTCGGTGCACTATCTGGAAACACCATATATTTT

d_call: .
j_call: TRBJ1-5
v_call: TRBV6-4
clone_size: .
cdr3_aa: CASSVQASQPQHF
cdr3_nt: TGTGCCAGCAGTGTACAGGCCTCTCAGCCCCAGCATTTT

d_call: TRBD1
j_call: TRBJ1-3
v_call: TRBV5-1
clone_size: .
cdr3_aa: CASSLPTGDGNTIYF
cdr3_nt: TGCGCCAGCAGCTTGCCCACAGGGGACGGAAACACCATATATTTT

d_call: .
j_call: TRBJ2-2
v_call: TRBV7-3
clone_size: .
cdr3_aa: CASSFLRDTGELFF
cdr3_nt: TGTGCCAGCAGCTTCCTCAGGGACACCGGGGAGCTGTTTTTT

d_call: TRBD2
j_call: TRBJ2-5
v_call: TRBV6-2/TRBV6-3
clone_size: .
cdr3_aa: CASSRGLAGAGQETQYF
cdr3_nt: TGTGCCAGCAGCCGAGGACTAGCGGGGGCCGGTCAAGAGACCCAGTACTTC

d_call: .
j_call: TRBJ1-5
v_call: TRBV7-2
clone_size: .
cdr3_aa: CASSPRVGSAQPQHF
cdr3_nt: TGTGCCAGCAGCCCCCGGGTAGGGAGCGCTCAGCCCCAGCATTTT

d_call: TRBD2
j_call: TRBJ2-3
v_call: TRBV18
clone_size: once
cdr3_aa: CASSAWGGGPRSTDTQYF
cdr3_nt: TGTGCCAGCTCAGCGTGGGGCGGGGGGCCGAGAAGCACAGATACGCAGTATTTT

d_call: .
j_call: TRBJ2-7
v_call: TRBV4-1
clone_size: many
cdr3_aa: CASSQESPGEAYEQYF
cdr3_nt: TGCGCCAGCAGCCAAGAGAGTCCGGGGGAAGCCTACGAGCAGTACTTC